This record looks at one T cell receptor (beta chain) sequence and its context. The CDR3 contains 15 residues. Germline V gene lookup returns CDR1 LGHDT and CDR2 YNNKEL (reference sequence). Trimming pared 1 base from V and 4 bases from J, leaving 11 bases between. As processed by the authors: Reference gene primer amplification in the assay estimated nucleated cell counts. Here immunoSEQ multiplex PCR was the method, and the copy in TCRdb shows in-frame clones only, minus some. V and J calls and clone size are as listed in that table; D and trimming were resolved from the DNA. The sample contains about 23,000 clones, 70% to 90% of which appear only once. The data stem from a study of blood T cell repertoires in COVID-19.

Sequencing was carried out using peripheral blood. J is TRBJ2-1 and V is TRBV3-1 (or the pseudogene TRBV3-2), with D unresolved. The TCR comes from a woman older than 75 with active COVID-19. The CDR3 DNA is TGTGCCAGCAGCCAAGGCTTTGGAGCATACAATGAGCAGTTCTTC. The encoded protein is CASSQGFGAYNEQFF.